This T cell receptor (beta chain) was identified in a study of blood T cells in healthy people across ages (dated by TCRdb to about 2015). With respect to the entire study: Template switching captured roughly one uniquely barcoded TCR beta cDNA molecule per two T cells in model experiments. The study measured age-related changes in TCR beta repertoire diversity using deep sequencing normalized with unique cDNA molecular identifiers. Donors were grouped into four age groups: young (average about 15 years), middle-aged (roughly 40), aged (approximately 67) and long-lived (about 90). To avoid experimental bias, donors of different ages were distributed randomly across sequencing lanes. Two additional independent replicas of 1 million unique cDNA reads from the same blood draw were analyzed for two donors (one aged 18 to 29 and one aged 80 or older).

Library method: 5' RACE. Sequencing was performed on an Illumina HiSeq 2500. A second PCR of roughly 7 to 11 cycles was performed with a sample-barcoded 5' primer and a J-beta primer mix. A unique molecular identifier was introduced onto each TCR beta cDNA molecule by a template-switch 5' adaptor carrying 12 random nucleotides. At least 2.5 million CDR3-containing paired-end reads were obtained from each sample. First-strand cDNA synthesis was performed from all RNA using the Mint cDNA synthesis kit, with priming by a TRBC-specific oligonucleotide. Following uracil-DNA glycosylase treatment, all cDNA underwent a first 18-cycle PCR with the universal primers M1SS and BC2_uni_R. The paper's data handling went like this. Each sample was normalized by randomly selecting 1 million high-quality reads, each carrying a distinct molecular identifier. Instead of being binned into consensus sequences, reads that shared molecular identifiers were thrown out. MiTCR, with a Q25 quality threshold and the strictest error-elimination algorithm, was used for CDR3 identification, clonotype clustering and error correction. A nonparametric unseen species model with Euler transformation was used to estimate lower-bound total TCR beta diversity. TCRdb reworked the public reads: Q25 trimming with fastp, MiXCR clone assembly, productive beta chains retained. Rows with a matching CDR3 protein are joined into one entry that keeps the most common DNA and genes. TCRdb, rather than the study authors, made the V and J calls. The sample yields hundreds of thousands of distinct CDR3 sequences; roughly half were counted once. The ten largest account for roughly 13% of the sample.

This clonotype has a count of ten or more. Its target antigen remains unknown. Base qualities are not provided; no much larger clone lies one nucleotide away. Study-wide findings and limitations: Compared with the aged group, more naive CD4+ T cells, fewer expanded clones and increased TCR diversity were shown by the long-lived group, suggesting age selection. Because donor CMV infection status was unknown, age-related changes in expanded clonotypes were potentially confounded. Estimates of total diversity based on one million sequenced T cells were regarded as lower bounds and as underestimates. Bulk unsorted PBMC profiling prevented conclusive comparison of naive and antigen-experienced compartments. A strong correlation was found between observed TCR beta diversity and the percentage of naive T cells measured by flow cytometry. Observed TCR beta diversity per million T cells fell roughly linearly with age, and a significant reduction was already apparent by age around 40.

The roughly 39 donors, aged 6 to 90 years, were systemically healthy Caucasian individuals from Russia. Each donor gave roughly 9 milliliters of peripheral blood, drawn into EDTA-treated Vacutainer tubes. PBMCs were isolated by Ficoll-Paque density-gradient centrifugation, with at least 7 million obtained per sample. Total RNA was extracted from PBMCs with Trizol reagent, with at least 5 micrograms obtained per sample. For every donor, flow cytometry on a PBMC aliquot measured the percentage of naive CD45RAhigh/CD27high T cells. The source is a woman aged 80 or over in good health. Material: blood.

The nucleotide sequence reads as follows: TGTGCCAGCAGCAGCGGTCCCCCCCGGAGAAATGGATACGAGCAGTACTTC. The resulting protein is CASSSGPPRRNGYEQYF. The chain employs TRBV21-1 and TRBJ2-7; TRBD2, the D gene given by the table, was not confirmed from the DNA. TRBV21-1 is a pseudogene segment. The CDR3, from cysteine to phenylalanine, totals 17 residues. Here the CDR3 DNA is all that survives: 51 bases in frame from base 1.